These 21 T cell receptor beta chains were all obtained from the same sample, sequenced in a study of T cell responses to AZD1222 COVID-19 vaccine. The method was immunoSEQ multiplex PCR; TCRdb's version includes in-frame clones alone and lacks a portion of them. In the table there are nearly 55,000 clones, roughly 90% of which are singletons. The sequenced sample was peripheral blood, obtained 28 days after the second AZD1222 dose. The source of these receptors is an adult who received the AZD1222 COVID-19 vaccine.

The rearrangement links TRBV7-2 to TRBJ2-1; 7 bases agree with TRBD1. With 5 bases clipped from V and 4 bases from J, the junction kept 5 bases outside the gene matches. The CDR3 extends over 14 amino acids. From germline, CDR1 is SGHTA and CDR2 FQGNSA. The CDR3 bases are TGTGCCAGCAGCGAAAGGGACAGTTACAATGAGCAGTTCTTC. It translates to CASSERDSYNEQFF.

CDR3 nucleotides: TGCAGCGTAGGACAGGGGGCCGGGGAGCTGTTTTTT. Translating it yields CSVGQGAGELFF. The chain links TRBV29-1 to TRBJ2-2; 10 bases are shared with TRBD1. The CDR3 is 12 amino acids. Germline lookup yields CDR1 SQVTM and CDR2 ANQGSEA. The ends lost 6 bases at V and 6 bases at J; junction bases unmatched: 1.

The V and J genes are TRBV7-3 and TRBJ2-2; D call uncertain. Germline CDR1 SGHTA, CDR2 FQGTGA. This CDR3 has 16 residues. The V and J ends lost 1 base and 0 bases respectively, with 9 bases between them. In nucleotides, the CDR3 is TGTGCCAGCAGCTTAAGTGCAGCCTCGAACACCGGGGAGCTGTTTTTT. It translates to CASSLSAASNTGELFF. The variable domain in full, with the rest retrieved from reference TRBV7-3 and TRBJ2-2, is GAGVSQTPSNKVTEKGKYVELRCDPISGHTALYWYRQSLGQGPEFLIYFQGTGAADDSGLPNDRFFAVRPEGSVSTLKIQRTERGDSAVYLCASSLSAASNTGELFFGEGSRLTVL.

This rearrangement joins TRBV27 to TRBJ1-5; D is unclear. This CDR3 is built from 13 residues. Germline lookup yields CDR1 MNHEY and CDR2 SMNVEV (reference sequence). Trimming removed 0 bases at V and 5 bases at J, with 5 bases between. The CDR3 loop is CASSLSWYQPQHF. In nucleotides, the CDR3 is TGTGCCAGCAGTTTATCATGGTATCAGCCCCAGCATTTT.

The chain uses TRBV7-2 and TRBJ1-3; 10 positions agree with TRBD1. There are 15 residues in the CDR3. CDR1 and CDR2 (germline): SGHTA, FQGNSA. The V and J ends lost 5 bases and 3 bases, in that order; junction bases with no gene match: 4. The DNA for the CDR3 is TGTGCCAGCAGCCCGACAGGGGGCGTTGGAAACACCATATATTTT. The encoded protein is CASSPTGGVGNTIYF. Combining the CDR3 with reference TRBV7-2 and TRBJ1-3 gives the whole variable domain GAGVSQSPSNKVTEKGKDVELRCDPISGHTALYWYRQSLGQGLEFLIYFQGNSAPDKSGLPSDRFSAERTGGSVSTLTIQRTQQEDSAVYLCASSPTGGVGNTIYFGEGSWLTVV.

This clone occurred once. The V and J genes are TRBV7-2 and TRBJ2-3; no clear D. CDR3 length: 13 amino acids. V was trimmed by 5 bases and J by 6 bases, leaving 12 bases between them. Germline-derived CDR1 and CDR2 are SGHTA and FQGNSA. The CDR3: CASSTSSHDTQYF. The CDR3, as DNA: TGTGCCAGCAGCACGTCCAGCCATGATACGCAGTATTTT.

J is TRBJ1-6 and V is TRBV7-9; TRBD1 agrees at 9 bases. From germline, CDR1 is SEHNR and CDR2 FQNEAQ (reference sequence). V dropped 3 bases and J dropped 3; count of bases not matched to a gene: 3. There are 16 residues in the CDR3. The CDR3 region has the DNA TGTGCCAGCAGCTTTGGACAGGGGTTCTATAATTCACCCCTCCACTTT. It is translated as CASSFGQGFYNSPLHF. The complete variable domain, with remaining parts taken from reference TRBV7-9 and TRBJ1-6, reads DTGVSQNPRHKITKRGQNVTFRCDPISEHNRLYWYRQTLGQGPEFLTYFQNEAQLEKSRLLSDRFSAERPKGSFSTLEIQRTEQGDSAMYLCASSFGQGFYNSPLHFGNGTRLTVT.

The gene calls are TRBV29-1 and TRBJ1-2, with 9 bases matching TRBD1. This CDR3 is built from 14 residues. The V and J ends lost 1 base and 3 bases, in that order; junction bases with no gene match: 3. Germline-derived CDR1 and CDR2 are SQVTM and ANQGSEA. The CDR3 nucleotides are TGCAGCGTTGAAGGACAGGGGGGGGACTATGGCTACACCTTC. Protein: CSVEGQGGDYGYTF.

The rearrangement uses TRBV23-1 and TRBJ1-5, with 9 bases that match TRBD1. TRBV23-1 is treated as an ORF (open reading frame) with a function not yet certain. CDR3 length: 16 residues. Trimming took 3 bases from V and 5 from J; bases not matched to a gene: 8. CDR3 protein: CASSHSGTGRHQPQHF. CDR3 in DNA: TGCGCCAGCAGTCACTCCGGGACAGGGAGGCATCAGCCCCAGCATTTT.

The sample holds one count of this clone. The rearrangement uses TRBV18 and TRBJ2-2; TRBD1 matches 12 bases. The germline V gene has CDR1 KGHSH and CDR2 LQKENI. The length of the CDR3 is 16 residues. Trimming removed 6 bases from V and 4 bases from J; junction bases left unmatched: 6. CDR3 bases: TGTGCCAGCTCGCAGGGACAGGGGGCAACCACCGGGGAGCTGTTTTTT. This translates into CASSQGQGATTGELFF. The full variable domain, rest sourced from reference TRBV18 and TRBJ2-2, is NAGVMQNPRHLVRRRGQEARLRCSPMKGHSHVYWYRQLPEEGLKFMVYLQKENIIDESGMPKERFSAEFPKEGPSILRIQQVVRGDSAAYFCASSQGQGATTGELFFGEGSRLTVL.

The chain carries TRBV3-1 (or the pseudogene TRBV3-2) and TRBJ2-1; 9 bases agree with TRBD2. With 4 bases clipped from V and 10 bases from J, the junction kept 8 bases outside the gene matches. Germline CDR1 reads LGHDT; CDR2 reads YNNKEL (reference sequence). The CDR3 consists of 14 residues. The CDR3 DNA sequence: TGTGCCAGCAGCCCCTTGACTAGCGGCGGGGAGCAGTTCTTC. Its translation is CASSPLTSGGEQFF.

J is TRBJ2-5 and V is TRBV7-9; TRBD2 matches 10 bases. This CDR3 comprises 16 residues. The V gene end was trimmed by 1 base and the J gene end by 4 bases; junction bases not matched to a gene: 6. Germline CDR1 reads SEHNR; CDR2 reads FQNEAQ (reference sequence). CDR3 amino acids: CASSLDVAGGRETQYF. The CDR3 bases are TGTGCCAGCAGCTTAGATGTAGCGGGAGGCCGAGAGACCCAGTACTTC.

A remark on this clone: Its ends do not fully match the called genes, so a read error is possible. The genes are TRBV11-3 and TRBJ1-3; the D is unclear. The CDR3 loop spans 16 amino acids. Germline V gene lookup returns CDR1 SGHNT and CDR2 YENEEA. The CDR3 coding sequence is TGTGCCAGCAGCTTGAATCTAATCTTGGGAGGAAGCACCATATATTTT. This encodes CASSLNLILGGSTIYF. The entire variable domain, with the rest obtained from reference TRBV11-3 and TRBJ1-3, is as follows: EAGVVQSPRYKIIEKKQPVAFWCNPISGHNTLYWYLQNLGQGPELLIRYENEEAVDDSQLPKDRFSAERLKGVDSTLKIQPAELGDSAVYLCASSLNLILGGSTIYFGEGSWLTVV.

The chain is built from TRBV12-3 or TRBV12-4 and TRBJ2-7; tentatively, D is TRBD2 (5 bases). This CDR3 comprises 13 residues. The ends were cut back, 3 bases at V and 7 bases at J, with 13 bases in the middle. The chain's CDR3 is CASSFLPGGEQYF. The CDR3 coding sequence is TGTGCCAGCAGTTTTTTACCGGGCGGGGAGCAGTACTTC.

The CDR3 sequence: CASSLETGQGAGAFF. CDR3 in DNA: TGCGCCAGCAGCCTGGAAACGGGACAGGGCGCGGGAGCTTTCTTT. J is TRBJ1-1 and V is TRBV5-1, with TRBD1 matching 9 bases. Unmatched junction bases numbered 14, after V lost 4 bases and J lost 10 bases. CDR3 length: 15 amino acids. From germline, CDR1 is SGHRS and CDR2 YFSETQ. The full variable domain, in which reference TRBV5-1 and TRBJ1-1 provide the parts outside the CDR3, is KAGVTQTPRYLIKTRGQQVTLSCSPISGHRSVSWYQQTPGQGLQFLFEYFSETQRNKGNFPGRFSGRQFSNSRSEMNVSTLELGDSALYLCASSLETGQGAGAFFGQGTRLTVV.

The CDR3 loop is CASGPSTGRAFF. Written as DNA, the CDR3 is TGTGCTAGTGGTCCGTCGACAGGGAGGGCTTTCTTT. The chain uses TRBV12-5 and TRBJ1-1, with TRBD1 matching 7 bases. The CDR3 has 12 amino acids. V gave up 5 bases and J gave up 11 bases; unmatched junction bases: 8. The germline V gene has CDR1 LGHNT and CDR2 FRNRAP. The full variable domain, rest sourced from reference TRBV12-5 and TRBJ1-1, is DARVTQTPRHKVTEMGQEVTMRCQPILGHNTVFWYRQTMMQGLELLAYFRNRAPLDDSGMPKDRFSAEMPDATLATLKIQPSEPRDSAVYFCASGPSTGRAFFGQGTRLTVV.

This clone was seen a single time. The chain joins TRBV7-9 to TRBJ2-7; D not certain. The germline V gene encodes CDR1 SEHNR and CDR2 FQNEAQ (reference sequence). The CDR3 totals 13 residues. Trimming stripped 2 bases from V and 7 bases from J, with 12 bases between. The CDR3 reads CASSLTQVDEQYF. In DNA, the CDR3 is TGTGCCAGCAGCTTAACGCAGGTCGATGAGCAGTACTTC.

The chain recombines TRBV6-1 with TRBJ1-2; no clear D. The length of the CDR3 is 14 residues. Trimming removed 2 bases at V and 2 bases at J, with 9 bases between. The germline CDR1 and CDR2 sequences are MNHNS and SASEGT. The CDR3 region is CASSEMGSNYGYTF. CDR3 DNA sequence: TGTGCCAGCAGTGAAATGGGGTCAAACTATGGCTACACCTTC.

This chain connects TRBV5-8 to TRBJ2-1, with TRBD2 matching 11 bases. Germline assignment: CDR1 SGHTS and CDR2 YDEGEE. Trimming cost V 3 bases and J 16 bases; bases outside gene matches: 12. The CDR3 length is 14 residues. The CDR3 bases are TGTGCCAGCAGCTCGACTAGCGGGGCACGTTCTTTTTTCTTC. Translating gives CASSSTSGARSFFF.

A single count supports this clone. The CDR3 DNA follows: TGTGCCACCAGCAGAGATCGGGGGTCGGGGGCAAGGGATCAGCCCCAGCATTTT. Translation gives CATSRDRGSGARDQPQHF. V is TRBV15 and J is TRBJ1-5; TRBD1 might be the D (6 bases). The length of the CDR3 is 18 residues. Trimming stripped 0 bases from V and 5 bases from J, with 20 bases between. Germline assignment: CDR1 LNHNV and CDR2 YYDKDF (reference sequence). Using reference TRBV15 and TRBJ1-5 for the parts outside the CDR3, the full variable domain is DAMVIQNPRYQVTQFGKPVTLSCSQTLNHNVMYWYQQKSSQAPKLLFHYYDKDFNNEADTPDNFQSRRPNTSFCFLDIRSPGLGDTAMYLCATSRDRGSGARDQPQHFGDGTRLSIL.

V usage is TRBV4-2 and J usage is TRBJ2-5; D ambiguous. Trimming cost V 0 bases and J 5 bases, with 4 bases left between them. The CDR3 spans 12 residues. Per germline, CDR1 LGHNA and CDR2 YNFKEQ. CDR3 amino acids: CASSQEGETQYF. In nucleotides, the CDR3 is TGTGCCAGCAGCCAAGAAGGGGAGACCCAGTACTTC.